This T cell receptor beta chain was recovered during a study of OX40 agonist ivuxolimab in advanced cancers. Study at large: Ivuxolimab, an agonist antibody against OX40 (CD134), was given to patients. Three partial responders included one hepatocellular carcinoma patient and two cutaneous melanoma patients.

Libraries were prepared by immunoSEQ multiplex PCR; TCRdb keeps only in-frame clonotypes and omits some of them. The sample has 60,000 to 85,000 clones; roughly 86% are singletons. The CDR3 runs 13 residues. Germline V gene sequence: CDR1 PRHDT, CDR2 FYEKMQ (reference sequence). The V end lost 4 bases, the J end lost 4 bases, and 10 bases lay between the germline ends. This TCR came from an adult with an advanced solid tumor such as melanoma, head and neck, liver or kidney cancer. The sample was CD4+ or CD8+ T cells sorted from blood, taken in a trial of the OX40 agonist ivuxolimab. The V gene is TRBV13, the J gene TRBJ1-2; unclear D gene. The CDR3 DNA reads TGTGCCAGCAGCTCCCCCGCGTCCTATGGCTACACCTTC. Translated: CASSSPASYGYTF. Full variable domain (outside the CDR3, taken from reference TRBV13 and TRBJ1-2): AAGVIQSPRHLIKEKRETATLKCYPIPRHDTVYWYQQGPGQDPQFLISFYEKMQSDKGSIPDRFSAQQFSDYHSELNMSSLELGDSALYFCASSSPASYGYTFGSGTRLTVV.